The 15 T cell receptor beta chains presented below share a single source sample, sequenced in a study of control samples from healthy donors and cancer patients. Sequencing used immunoSEQ multiplex PCR; TCRdb keeps in-frame clones, though not all of them. The sample consists of approximately 94,000 clones, 86% of them appearing once. Sequenced material: blood. These receptors were taken from a woman in her forties or fifties in good health.

This chain joins TRBV7-2 and TRBJ2-5, with 7 bases matching TRBD1. From germline, CDR1 is SGHTA and CDR2 FQGNSA. V trimming: 2 bases; J trimming: 2 bases; junction bases outside the gene matches: 5. CDR3 length: 15 amino acids. In DNA form, the CDR3 reads TGTGCCAGCAGCTTATTGGGGACAGATCAAGAGACCCAGTACTTC. It yields the protein CASSLLGTDQETQYF.

The rearrangement uses TRBV14 and TRBJ2-7; 7 nucleotides agree with TRBD1. The CDR3 contains 16 residues. Germline CDR1 reads SGHDN; CDR2 reads FVKESK. V was pared by 2 bases and J by 3 bases, with 10 bases of the junction left unmatched. The CDR3 protein is CASSQKTGLRHYEQYF. In DNA, the CDR3 is TGTGCCAGCAGCCAAAAGACAGGGTTACGGCACTACGAGCAGTACTTC.

J is TRBJ1-4 and V is TRBV18; possibly TRBD1 for D (6 bases). Trimming took off 6 bases at V and 4 bases at J, with 18 bases between the two ends. From germline, CDR1 is KGHSH and CDR2 LQKENI. The CDR3 consists of 16 residues. As DNA, the CDR3 is TGTGCCAGCTCGCGGGGACCGGGGACAATTAATGAAAAACTGTTTTTT. Its protein is CASSRGPGTINEKLFF.

This rearrangement joins TRBV11-3 to TRBJ2-6; D gene ambiguous. CDR1 is SGHNT, CDR2 YENEEA, per germline. The CDR3 is 16 residues long. Trimming cost V 3 bases and J 0 bases, with 9 bases left between them. In DNA, the CDR3 is TGTGCCAGCAGCTTCCCGGGCTACTCTGGGGCCAACGTCCTGACTTTC. As protein: CASSFPGYSGANVLTF.

The chain links TRBV5-6 to TRBJ1-1; unclear D gene. The CDR3 is 14 amino acids. The germline V and J ends were trimmed by 1 base and 5 bases, with 12 bases remaining between them. The V gene's germline CDR1 is SGHDT and CDR2 YYEEEE. The CDR3 spells CASSLNPSGTEAFF. Written as DNA, the CDR3 is TGTGCCAGCAGCTTGAACCCCTCGGGAACTGAAGCTTTCTTT.

The DNA of the CDR3 is TGTGCCAGCAGTGACGGACAGGGTGGCAATCAGCCCCAGCATTTT. Translation gives CASSDGQGGNQPQHF. The chain carries TRBV6-1 and TRBJ1-5, with 8 bases that match TRBD1. The V and J ends lost 3 bases and 2 bases, in that order; junction bases with no gene match: 3. The CDR3 loop spans 15 amino acids. CDR1 and CDR2 from the germline V gene are MNHNS and SASEGT.

The rearrangement links TRBV18 to TRBJ2-7; 11 bases fit TRBD2. Trimming cost V 6 bases and J 3 bases; bases outside gene matches: 19. Germline V gives CDR1 KGHSH, CDR2 LQKENI. This CDR3 comprises 19 residues. In DNA, the CDR3 is TGTGCCAGCTCCTCACTGCCCGGAACTAGCGGGAGAGGGTTCTACGAGCAGTACTTC. It translates to CASSSLPGTSGRGFYEQYF. The complete variable domain, with remaining parts taken from reference TRBV18 and TRBJ2-7, reads NAGVMQNPRHLVRRRGQEARLRCSPMKGHSHVYWYRQLPEEGLKFMVYLQKENIIDESGMPKERFSAEFPKEGPSILRIQQVVRGDSAAYFCASSSLPGTSGRGFYEQYFGPGTRLTVT.

CDR3 coding DNA: TGTGCCAGCAGAACGGGACAGGGGAACTACGAGCAGTACTTC. It translates to CASRTGQGNYEQYF. The J gene is TRBJ2-7, the V gene TRBV6-5; 10 bases line up with TRBD1. V lost 6 bases, J lost 3 bases, and 5 bases stayed unmatched. The CDR3 sequence is 14 residues long. Germline loops: CDR1 MNHEY, CDR2 SVGAGI.

J is TRBJ1-6 and V is TRBV7-9; 8 positions agree with TRBD1. V dropped 4 bases and J dropped 6; count of bases not matched to a gene: 5. Germline V gene lookup returns CDR1 SEHNR and CDR2 FQNEAQ (reference sequence). There are 15 residues in the CDR3. As DNA, the CDR3 is TGTGCCAGCAGCTGGTCGGACAGGGCTAATTCACCCCTCCACTTT. Protein sequence: CASSWSDRANSPLHF.

This chain joins TRBV19 and TRBJ1-3; perhaps TRBD1 as D (5 bases). Germline V gene sequence: CDR1 LNHDA, CDR2 SQIVND (reference sequence). The ends were cut back, 5 bases at V and 3 bases at J, with 20 bases in the middle. The CDR3 runs to 17 residues. This CDR3 is CASSLGAVGANGNTIYF. CDR3 sequence (DNA): TGTGCCAGTAGTCTCGGGGCGGTCGGTGCAAATGGAAACACCATATATTTT.

This chain connects TRBV15 to TRBJ2-3; the D is unclear. Deletions cut 0 bases from V and 4 bases from J, with 2 bases between. The CDR3 covers 12 residues. Per germline, CDR1 LNHNV and CDR2 YYDKDF (reference sequence). The CDR3 is CATSRDADTQYF. For the CDR3, the DNA is TGTGCCACCAGCAGAGATGCAGATACGCAGTATTTT. The variable domain in full, completed from reference TRBV15 and TRBJ2-3, reads DAMVIQNPRYQVTQFGKPVTLSCSQTLNHNVMYWYQQKSSQAPKLLFHYYDKDFNNEADTPDNFQSRRPNTSFCFLDIRSPGLGDTAMYLCATSRDADTQYFGPGTRLTVL.

The chain links TRBV27 to TRBJ2-1; 8 positions match TRBD2. Germline CDR1 is MNHEY and CDR2 is SMNVEV (reference sequence). Trimming took 7 bases from V and 9 from J; bases not matched to a gene: 8. The length of the CDR3 is 13 residues. For the CDR3, the DNA is TGTGCCAGCACCGGGGGGGGGATACCTGAGCAGTTCTTC. Protein: CASTGGGIPEQFF.

This clone came up a few times. This sequence joins TRBV11-2 and TRBJ2-1; D unclear. CDR3 size: 14 residues. The germline gives CDR1 SGHAT, CDR2 FQNNGV. V was trimmed by 8 bases and J by 9 bases, leaving 20 bases between them. CDR3 DNA sequence: TGTGCCAGCTCCCCCTTTGAAGAGCGTAGTGAGCAGTTCTTC. Translating gives CASSPFEERSEQFF.

The chain links TRBV6-6 to TRBJ1-3; D remains ambiguous. The CDR3 has 19 residues. V was cut by 5 bases and J by 4 bases, with 27 bases left in between. The germline gives CDR1 MNHNY, CDR2 SVGAGI (reference sequence). CDR3 sequence: CASSPKPQRGVAGGNTIYF. As DNA, the CDR3 is TGTGCCAGCAGTCCTAAACCCCAACGTGGGGTGGCGGGAGGAAACACCATATATTTT.

Note on this clone: One junction end does not reproduce the germline sequence, and a read error may be involved. The chain employs TRBV7-7 and TRBJ2-1; TRBD1 or TRBD2 may be the D gene (5 bases each). The CDR3 length is 14 residues. Germline CDR1 and CDR2: SSHAT and FNYEAQ (reference sequence). The CDR3 nucleotides are TGTGCTAGCAGCTCCGGGACGCCCGGGGATGAGCAGTTCTTC. It specifies CASSSGTPGDEQFF.